This is a list of T cell receptor beta chains from one sample in a study of regulatory T cells in long-lasting Graves disease. MiXCR was run by TCRdb on the multiplex PCR reads, yielding one entry per CDR3 protein. Counted here are approximately 440,000 distinct CDR3 sequences, 23% occurring once; the ten biggest clones make up roughly 26%. The sequenced sample was peripheral blood mononuclear cells (PBMCs), obtained when the disease was refractory, from a patient treated with antithyroid drugs. These receptors all stem from a female donor with Graves disease. CDR3s include the opening cysteine and the closing phenylalanine or tryptophan. A D gene is named only where the DNA matches it firmly. Clone size is not always given. Where it is, it says once, few, many or a class for expanded clones.

>TRBJ2-2|-|TRBV29-1|-
TGCAGCGTTTCCCGATATCCAAAAAAGACACGAGCTAACACCGGGGAGCTGTTTTTT
CSVSRYPKKTRANTGELFF
>TRBJ1-1|-|TRBV19|TRBD1
TGTGCCAGTCACAGGGGGCGAAGGATGAACACTGAAGCTTTCTTT
CASHRGRRMNTEAFF
>TRBJ1-1|-|TRBV28|TRBD1
TGTGCCAGCAGTACAGGGGCGCCCAAGGTTGAAGCTTTCTTT
CASSTGAPKVEAFF
>TRBJ2-7|-|TRBV28|TRBD2
TGTGCCAGCAGTGGGGGACTAGCGGTTTCCTACGAGCAGTACTTC
CASSGGLAVSYEQYF
>TRBJ1-6|-|TRBV7-3|TRBD1
TGTGCCAGCAGCTTAAATCCGGGACAGAGGGTTTCACCCCTCCACTTT
CASSLNPGQRVSPLHF
>TRBJ2-5|many|TRBV7-2|-
TGTGCCAGCAGCTTAGGGCGGATCCAAGAGACCCAGTACTTC
CASSLGRIQETQYF
>TRBJ1-2|few|TRBV6-2/TRBV6-3|-
TGTGCCAGCAGTGAAGTCGTGGGTATGACGGGATATGGCTACACCTTC
CASSEVVGMTGYGYTF
>TRBJ1-4|-|TRBV6-1|-
TGTGCCAGCAGCTCCCTTTTAGGGGCGAGCCCTAATGAAAAACTGTTTTTT
CASSSLLGASPNEKLFF
>TRBJ1-2|-|TRBV9|TRBD1
TGTGCCAGCAGCGTAGGACAGGGGAGTGGCTACACCTTC
CASSVGQGSGYTF
>TRBJ2-6|many|TRBV2|-
TGTGCCAACAGCGCCGCGGGCTCTGGGGCCAACGTCCTGACTTTC
CANSAAGSGANVLTF
>TRBJ1-2|-|TRBV20-1|-
TGCAGTGCTAGGGAACAGGCTAACTATGGCTACACCTTC
CSAREQANYGYTF
>TRBJ2-6|-|TRBV15|-
TGTGCCACCAGCAGAGATCGGGATTCCGGGGCCAACGTCCTGACTTTC
CATSRDRDSGANVLTF
>TRBJ1-5|few|TRBV7-8|-
TGTGCCAGCAGCTTAGATGGGGGTTACCAGCCCCAGCATTTT
CASSLDGGYQPQHF
>TRBJ2-5|many|TRBV12-3/TRBV12-4|TRBD2
TGTGCCAGCAGCTCACCGGGACTACCAGGAGAGACCCAGTACTTC
CASSSPGLPGETQYF
>TRBJ2-2|few|TRBV6-5|TRBD1
TGTGCCAGCAGTTCTCCCGGGACAGGGAGGGACACCGGGGAGCTGTTTTTT
CASSSPGTGRDTGELFF
>TRBJ2-2|-|TRBV12-3/TRBV12-4|TRBD2
TGTGCCAGCAGTGGACTAGCGGGGGCCGGGGAGCTGTTTTTT
CASSGLAGAGELFF
>TRBJ2-2|many|TRBV20-1|-
TGCAGTGCTGGGGGGGCCGGCGGGAGTGCCGGGGAGCTGTTTTTT
CSAGGAGGSAGELFF
>TRBJ2-5|few|TRBV28|-
TGTGCCAGCAGTTTACAGCAGGGGCCCCAAGAGACCCAGTACTTC
CASSLQQGPQETQYF
>TRBJ2-5|many|TRBV24-1|TRBD1
TGTGCCACCAGTGATTCAACAGGGGGAAGAGAGACCCAGTACTTC
CATSDSTGGRETQYF
>TRBJ2-7|many|TRBV20-1|-
TGCAGTGCTGAACCAGTGGGTTGGGACGAGCAGTACTTC
CSAEPVGWDEQYF
>TRBJ1-1|few|TRBV2|-
TGTGCCAGCAGGCCACAGCCGAACACTGAAGCTTTCTTT
CASRPQPNTEAFF
>TRBJ1-6|once|TRBV7-3|-
TGTGCCAGCAGCTGGGTTTCAGATAATTCACCCCTCCACTTT
CASSWVSDNSPLHF
>TRBJ2-7|many|TRBV12-3/TRBV12-4|-
TGTGCCAGCAGTCACCTTAAGGCTGGAACCTACGAGCAGTACTTC
CASSHLKAGTYEQYF
>TRBJ1-3|many|TRBV28|-
TGTGCCAGCCGGGGGGCGGTCGACTCTGGAAACACCATATATTTT
CASRGAVDSGNTIYF
>TRBJ1-5|many|TRBV24-1|TRBD1
TGTGCCACCAGTGACCCAGGACAGGGAGAGAATCAGCCCCAGCATTTT
CATSDPGQGENQPQHF
>TRBJ1-1|few|TRBV15|-
TGTGCCACCAGCAGAGATCGGGTGGCCACTGAAGCTTTCTTT
CATSRDRVATEAFF
>TRBJ2-5|-|TRBV4-3|-
TGCGCCAGCAGCCAAGATTGGAGAGGGCAAGAGACCCAGTACTTC
CASSQDWRGQETQYF
>TRBJ1-1|few|TRBV3-1|TRBD1
TGTGCCAGCAGCTATCAGGGGGCAAAAGCTTTCTTT
CASSYQGAKAFF
>TRBJ2-7|few|TRBV9|-
TGTGCCAGCAGCCCCCCCGGTCAGGGGACGGGGGAGCAGTACTTC
CASSPPGQGTGEQYF
>TRBJ2-7|many|TRBV6-1|TRBD2
TGTGCCAGTGGGAGACTAGCGGCCTACGAGCAGTACTTC
CASGRLAAYEQYF
>TRBJ1-4|few|TRBV30|TRBD1
TGTGCCTGGACCACAGGGGGTACTAATGAAAAACTGTTTTTT
CAWTTGGTNEKLFF
>TRBJ1-1|-|TRBV7-3|TRBD1
TGTGCCAGCAGCTTAACACCAATGGGACAGGGGGCGGGGAACACTGAAGCTTTCTTT
CASSLTPMGQGAGNTEAFF
>TRBJ2-7|-|TRBV7-2|-
TGTGCCAGCAGCTCTGCGCCAGGTCACTCCTACGAGCAGTACTTC
CASSSAPGHSYEQYF
>TRBJ1-2|-|TRBV5-1|TRBD1
TGCGCCAGCTCCGGACAGGGGAAAAACTATGGCTACACCTTC
CASSGQGKNYGYTF
>TRBJ2-7|-|TRBV6-1|-
TGTGCCAGCAGTAAGTACGCCGATTCGACCTACGAGCAGTACTTC
CASSKYADSTYEQYF
>TRBJ2-7|few|TRBV5-5|-
TGTGCCAGCAGTCCCAGTGTCTACGAGCAGTACTTC
CASSPSVYEQYF
>TRBJ2-7|-|TRBV27|-
TGTGCCAGCAGCGACCACGCCGGGACACTTTACGAGCAGTACTTC
CASSDHAGTLYEQYF
>TRBJ2-7|-|TRBV3-2|-
TGTGCCAGCAGCCAAGTTTTTCAACTAGCGGTCTACGAGCAGTACTTC
CASSQVFQLAVYEQYF